The next 15 T cell receptor beta chains were all read from a single sample in a study of technical replicates of blood from several donors. Method: immunoSEQ multiplex PCR; TCRdb's copy keeps in-frame clones and lacks some. The sample includes 80,000 or so clones, more than 80% of them seen just once. The sample consisted of PBMCs. The receptors stem from a human donor in good health. Some clones in this sample may be carry-over from other donors' samples.

The CDR3 is CSVFSGTGTNNEQFF. The CDR3 DNA follows: TGCAGCGTTTTCTCCGGGACAGGGACTAACAATGAGCAGTTCTTC. V gene TRBV29-1 combines with J gene TRBJ2-1, with TRBD1 matching over 9 bases. This CDR3 has 15 residues. Trimming removed 5 bases from V and 5 bases from J; junction bases left unmatched: 10. Germline-derived CDR1 and CDR2 are SQVTM and ANQGSEA.

The V call is TRBV19, the J call TRBJ1-2; D remains unclear. Germline V gene data show CDR1 as LNHDA and CDR2 as SQIVND (reference sequence). Trimming removed 6 bases from V and 7 bases from J, with 18 bases in between. This CDR3 has 14 amino acids. The CDR3 coding sequence is TGTGCCAGTAGCCTATTATCCTCCGAGGGTGGCTACACCTTC. Translated: CASSLLSSEGGYTF.

The V gene is TRBV5-4, the J gene TRBJ2-6; 10 bases map to TRBD2. The CDR3 loop spans 19 amino acids. Germline V gene lookup returns CDR1 SGHNT and CDR2 YYREEE (reference sequence). V was pared by 5 bases and J by 0 bases, with 11 bases of the junction left unmatched. The DNA of the CDR3 is TGTGCCAGCAGTGACCGACTAGCGGGCTCATACTCTGGGGCCAACGTCCTGACTTTC. Residues: CASSDRLAGSYSGANVLTF.

The chain combines TRBV5-1 with TRBJ2-1; TRBD2 might be the D (5 bases). V lost 4 bases and J lost 9, with 14 bases in between. CDR1 SGHRS and CDR2 YFSETQ come from the germline V gene. This CDR3 is 13 amino acids long. CDR3 loop: CASSSPLGSEQFF. CDR3 coding DNA: TGCGCCAGCAGCAGCCCGTTGGGGAGTGAGCAGTTCTTC.

The chain employs TRBV28 and TRBJ1-4, with a weak D call TRBD1 (6 bases). Trimming stripped 8 bases from V and 3 bases from J, with 13 bases between. Germline V lookup: CDR1 MDHEN, CDR2 SYDVKM. The length of the CDR3 is 14 residues. The CDR3 DNA reads TGTGCCAGCGGGATGGACAGCGCTAATGAAAAACTGTTTTTT. Its translation is CASGMDSANEKLFF.

This clone appeared once. In DNA, the CDR3 is TGCGCCAGCAGTGAGTCAGCGGGAGAGGGCAATGAGCAGTTCTTC. Its translation: CASSESAGEGNEQFF. The rearrangement uses TRBV10-2 and TRBJ2-1; 8 bases fit TRBD2. Trimming at V came to 0 bases and at J to 6 bases, leaving 4 bases not matched to a gene. The CDR3 is made up of 15 amino acids. Germline V CDR1 and CDR2: WSHSY, SAAADI.

In this sample, this clone turned up once. This chain uses TRBV2 with TRBJ2-4; D possibly corresponds to TRBD2 (5 bases). CDR1 is SNHLY and CDR2 is FYNNEI in the germline V gene. The V and J ends lost 1 base and 0 bases respectively, with 10 bases between them. The CDR3 totals 16 residues. CDR3 nucleotides: TGTGCCAGCAGTGAAGAGGTTGGACTAGCCAAAAACATTCAGTACTTC. This sequence encodes CASSEEVGLAKNIQYF.

This clone appeared once. The genes are TRBV28 and TRBJ2-1; D remains ambiguous. CDR1 is MDHEN and CDR2 is SYDVKM in the germline V gene. The CDR3 runs to 14 residues. Trimming cost V 5 bases and J 10 bases, with 18 bases left between them. Here the CDR3 reads CASSLSSLGSEQFF. The CDR3 DNA follows: TGTGCCAGCAGTCTATCCAGCCTAGGATCGGAGCAGTTCTTC. Using reference TRBV28 and TRBJ2-1 for the parts outside the CDR3, the full variable domain is DVKVTQSSRYLVKRTGEKVFLECVQDMDHENMFWYRQDPGLGLRLIYFSYDVKMKEKGDIPEGYSVSREKKERFSLILESASTNQTSMYLCASSLSSLGSEQFFGPGTRLTVL.

This chain joins TRBV19 and TRBJ2-1; D uncertain. Trimming shortened V by 6 bases and J by 6 bases, and 15 bases separated the two germline ends. This CDR3 region has 14 residues. Germline V gene data show CDR1 as LNHDA and CDR2 as SQIVND (reference sequence). CDR3 residues: CASRPGRPGNEQFF. The CDR3 DNA sequence: TGTGCCAGTAGACCAGGAAGGCCAGGCAATGAGCAGTTCTTC.

The V gene is TRBV10-3, the J gene TRBJ2-7; TRBD1 is a possible D gene (5 bases). There are 14 residues in the CDR3. The V end lost 2 bases, the J end lost 3 bases, and 11 bases lay between the germline ends. Per germline, CDR1 ENHRY and CDR2 SYGVKD. CDR3 in amino acids: CAISEDRRSYEQYF. The DNA of the CDR3 is TGTGCCATCAGTGAGGACAGAAGAAGCTACGAGCAGTACTTC.

The chain joins TRBV7-2 to TRBJ1-3, with D unresolved. CDR3 length equals 15 residues. Trimming left V 1 base short and J 4 bases short, with 11 bases between. Germline lookup yields CDR1 SGHTA and CDR2 FQGNSA. The CDR3 nucleotides are TGTGCCAGCAGCTTAGACTCCTCCCGGGGAAACACCATATATTTT. It is translated as CASSLDSSRGNTIYF. The full variable domain, in which reference TRBV7-2 and TRBJ1-3 provide the parts outside the CDR3, is GAGVSQSPSNKVTEKGKDVELRCDPISGHTALYWYRQSLGQGLEFLIYFQGNSAPDKSGLPSDRFSAERTGGSVSTLTIQRTQQEDSAVYLCASSLDSSRGNTIYFGEGSWLTVV.

The chain employs TRBV7-9 and TRBJ2-5; 9 nucleotides agree with TRBD2. Trimming removed 1 base from V and 2 bases from J; junction bases left unmatched: 5. This CDR3 has 16 residues. The germline V gene encodes CDR1 SEHNR and CDR2 FQNEAQ (reference sequence). This CDR3 is CASSLGSGGVQETQYF. The CDR3 DNA follows: TGTGCCAGCAGCTTAGGTAGCGGGGGTGTTCAAGAGACCCAGTACTTC. Full variable domain (rest looked up from reference TRBV7-9 and TRBJ2-5): DTGVSQNPRHKITKRGQNVTFRCDPISEHNRLYWYRQTLGQGPEFLTYFQNEAQLEKSRLLSDRFSAERPKGSFSTLEIQRTEQGDSAMYLCASSLGSGGVQETQYFGPGTRLLVL.

CDR3 amino acids: CSAGAGTEAFF. CDR3 nucleotide sequence: TGCAGTGCGGGGGCTGGCACTGAAGCTTTCTTT. The rearrangement uses TRBV20-1 and TRBJ1-1, with D perhaps matching TRBD1 (6 bases). V was shortened by 6 bases and J by 4 bases, with 9 bases between the two germline ends. Looked up from germline, CDR1 is DFQATT and CDR2 is SNEGSKA (reference sequence). The CDR3 consists of 11 residues.

The genes are TRBV4-1 and TRBJ2-1, with D perhaps TRBD1 (6 bases). The germline CDR1 and CDR2 sequences are MGHRA and YSYEKL. The V gene lost 1 base and the J gene lost 7 bases, with 11 bases spanning the gap. This CDR3 has 14 residues. The CDR3 protein is CASSQVTTGNEQFF. As DNA, the CDR3 is TGCGCCAGCAGCCAAGTCACAACAGGGAATGAGCAGTTCTTC.

The V gene is TRBV7-2, the J gene TRBJ1-2; TRBD1 might be the D (6 bases). This CDR3 is built from 13 residues. Germline loops: CDR1 SGHTA, CDR2 FQGNSA. Trimming cost V 7 bases and J 7 bases, with 16 bases left between them. The CDR3 nucleotides are TGTGCCAGCACCTTCCCGGACAGCTCTGGCTACACCTTC. This translates into CASTFPDSSGYTF.